This T cell receptor beta chain was recovered during a study of blood T cell repertoires in COVID-19. Study-wide context: The United States, Italy and Spain supplied acute and convalescent COVID-19 samples.

Here immunoSEQ multiplex PCR was the method, and the copy in TCRdb shows in-frame clones only, minus some. The repertoire consists of around 47,000 clones, with about 86% occurring once and the leading ten covering around 44%. V was shortened by 3 bases and J by 0 bases, with 11 bases between the two germline ends. Germline V gene lookup returns CDR1 SGDLS and CDR2 YYNGEE. The CDR3 totals 15 residues. The sequence was collected from a human donor in a cohort sampled during active COVID-19. The chain carries TRBV9 and TRBJ2-3; tentatively, D is TRBD1 (6 bases). Specimen: peripheral blood. The CDR3, as DNA: TGTGCCAGCAGCGGGGGGCTCGCTAGCACAGATACGCAGTATTTT. This translates into CASSGGLASTDTQYF.